This TCR beta chain originates from a study of T cell responses to AZD1222 COVID-19 vaccine. Per germline, CDR1 KGHSH and CDR2 LQKENI. The CDR3 length is 15 residues. Trimming took off 6 bases at V and 0 bases at J, with 14 bases between the two ends. This table comes from immunoSEQ multiplex PCR, and its TCRdb copy is limited to in-frame clones, with some not included. The table shows around 70,000 clones, with 70% to 90% occurring only once. Regarding the study as a whole: Clonal diversity may have been underestimated in mostly white British donors. The reported proportion of spike-specific TCRs targeting unmutated variant regions was nearly half.

A note on this clone: The antigen remains undetermined.

Second-dose intervals of approximately 4 or approximately 12 weeks were pooled. The chain combines TRBV18 with TRBJ1-1; D not resolved. The TCR originated in an adult who received the AZD1222 COVID-19 vaccine. Sequenced here: peripheral blood, sampled 28 days after the second AZD1222 dose. The CDR3, as DNA: TGTGCCAGCTCCCCTCGGACTCAATTGAACACTGAAGCTTTCTTT. It specifies CASSPRTQLNTEAFF.